This is a list of T cell receptor beta chains from one sample in a study of T cells after yellow fever vaccination. TCRdb passed the 5' RACE reads through MiXCR, listing each CDR3 protein once. Altogether 250,000 or so distinct CDR3 sequences are present, 3.6% being singletons, with the ten largest covering under 20%. The material sequenced was PBMCs, taken 15 days after the yellow fever booster vaccination. These receptors all come from a man aged 18 to 29 who received the YFV17D yellow fever vaccine. CDR3s include the opening cysteine and the closing phenylalanine or tryptophan.

V	J	CDR3
TRBV14	TRBJ1-2	CASSQHRALGYTF
TRBV20-1	TRBJ1-2	CSARFVQGYYGYTF
TRBV12-3/TRBV12-4	TRBJ1-1	CASSYGTPNTEAFF
TRBV18	TRBJ1-1	CASSPRQLNTEAFF
TRBV27	TRBJ2-1	CASGRDRAYNEQFF
TRBV5-6	TRBJ1-1	CASSLGADGTFF
TRBV9	TRBJ1-1	CASSVGSTNTEAFF
TRBV5-1	TRBJ1-3	CASSLQPGQSSGNTIYF
TRBV5-1	TRBJ2-3	CASSLLSGTAYTDTQYF
TRBV20-1	TRBJ1-2	CSAREVEAVRGYTF
TRBV27	TRBJ1-1	CASSLTGGWTEAFF
TRBV11-2	TRBJ2-1	CASSLDRLQYNEQFF
TRBV3-1	TRBJ2-1	CASSQDLNEQFF
TRBV12-3/TRBV12-4	TRBJ2-1	CASSLAFTGQGEFF
TRBV12-3/TRBV12-4	TRBJ2-7	CASSDNRGASYEQYF
TRBV6-5	TRBJ2-5	CASSPDRGRWETQYF
TRBV19	TRBJ1-6	CASSTGVGNSPLHF
TRBV6-2/TRBV6-3	TRBJ2-1	CASSYSNPIDEQFF
TRBV5-6	TRBJ2-2	CASTRGGGYTGELFF
TRBV19	TRBJ2-7	CARETNSCEGFYEQYF
TRBV5-1	TRBJ1-4	CASRRTGSSNEKLFF
TRBV5-1	TRBJ1-1	CASSFDRVEAEAFF
TRBV20-1	TRBJ1-1	CSARDPDRNTEAFF
TRBV28	TRBJ1-2	CASSSGQGAYGYTF
TRBV20-1	TRBJ2-2	CSALRQGSTGELFF
TRBV7-2	TRBJ2-3	CASSLARSGDTQYF
TRBV20-1	TRBJ1-2	CSARDRRGGVYGYTF
TRBV5-1	TRBJ2-2	CASTRSGESGELFF
TRBV4-3	TRBJ2-7	CASSQDVAYEQYF
TRBV6-2/TRBV6-3	TRBJ2-5	CASSYVSLGTQYF
TRBV6-4	TRBJ2-3	CASSDETSGPINSTDTQYF
TRBV12-3/TRBV12-4	TRBJ2-5	CASSLGQQETQYF
TRBV5-6	TRBJ2-1	CASSLRPGTYNEQFF
TRBV4-2	TRBJ2-7	CASSQEGRLAGSYEQYF
TRBV29-1	TRBJ1-2	CSVAENYGYTF
TRBV7-9	TRBJ2-1	CASSSIPGLAGGYNEQFF
TRBV6-2/TRBV6-3	TRBJ1-5	CASSSIRGRSNQPQHF
TRBV6-5	TRBJ2-1	CASRYRAGGSNEQFF
TRBV7-3	TRBJ1-1	CASSLHSNPNTEAFF
TRBV24-1	TRBJ2-1	CATSDSNHAETVHNEQFF
TRBV5-6	TRBJ1-6	CASSKPAGGRRRNSPLHF
TRBV29-1	TRBJ2-3	CSVLGTPSTDTQYF
TRBV28	TRBJ1-5	CASSSRGGGPNQPQHF
TRBV9	TRBJ1-4	CASSLDSSTNEKLFF
TRBV12-3/TRBV12-4	TRBJ2-1	CASVGGSTAYNEQFF
TRBV5-1	TRBJ2-6	CASNALSGANVLTF
TRBV18	TRBJ2-1	CASSPTSPRNEQFF
TRBV12-3/TRBV12-4	TRBJ2-5	CASSFNSLETQYF
TRBV20-1	TRBJ1-2	CSDNLDRVDGYTF
TRBV7-9	TRBJ2-3	CASSPRTSGTDTQYF
TRBV11-3	TRBJ2-1	CASSFGPNHNEQFF
TRBV12-3/TRBV12-4	TRBJ1-1	CASSLEGTVNTEAFF
TRBV5-1	TRBJ2-1	CASSLAGTPNNEQFF
TRBV6-5	TRBJ2-1	CASTDTYNEQFF